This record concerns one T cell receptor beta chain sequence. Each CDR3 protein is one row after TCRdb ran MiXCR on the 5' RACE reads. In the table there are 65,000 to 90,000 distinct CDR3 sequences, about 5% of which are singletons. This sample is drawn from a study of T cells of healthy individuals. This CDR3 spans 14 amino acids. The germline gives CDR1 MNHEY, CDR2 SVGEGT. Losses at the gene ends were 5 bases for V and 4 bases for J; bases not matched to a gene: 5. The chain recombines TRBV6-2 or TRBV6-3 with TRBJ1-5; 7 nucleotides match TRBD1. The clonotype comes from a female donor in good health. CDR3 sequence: CASSTGVGNQPQHF. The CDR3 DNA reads TGTGCCAGCAGTACAGGGGTAGGGAATCAGCCCCAGCATTTT.